This passage covers 8 T cell receptor beta chains from one sample sequenced in a study of neurological immune-mediated disorders. The time point: longitudinal time-point 2. TCRdb re-derived calls from the 5' RACE reads in MiXCR, one entry per CDR3 protein. Of under 100,000 distinct CDR3 sequences in the sample, roughly 13% were seen once. The sequencing sample was made of PBMCs. These receptors all stem from a female donor with HTLV-1-associated myelopathy (HAM/TSP).

This clonotype came up many times. J is TRBJ2-3 and V is TRBV5-1; TRBD2 agrees at 8 bases. V was pared by 4 bases and J by 5 bases, with 6 bases of the junction left unmatched. Per the germline V gene, CDR1 is SGHRS and CDR2 is YFSETQ. This CDR3 has 14 amino acids. The DNA for the CDR3 is TGCGCCAGCAGCCCGGGGGGGCCGGGAGATACGCAGTATTTT. Amino acids: CASSPGGPGDTQYF. Looking up the rest from reference TRBV5-1 and TRBJ2-3 gives the full variable domain: KAGVTQTPRYLIKTRGQQVTLSCSPISGHRSVSWYQQTPGQGLQFLFEYFSETQRNKGNFPGRFSGRQFSNSRSEMNVSTLELGDSALYLCASSPGGPGDTQYFGPGTRLTVL.

This clonotype was found many times. The chain joins TRBV5-1 to TRBJ2-1; the D gene is possibly TRBD1 (6 bases). CDR3 length equals 15 residues. V was shortened by 1 base and J by 1 base, with 9 bases between the two germline ends. The germline CDR1 and CDR2 sequences are SGHRS and YFSETQ. The CDR3 region has the DNA TGCGCCAGCAGCTTGCAGGGGCTTTCCTACAATGAGCAGTTCTTC. This sequence encodes CASSLQGLSYNEQFF.

This clonotype was detected ten times or more. J is TRBJ2-5 and V is TRBV7-2; 9 nucleotides line up with TRBD2. Germline assignment: CDR1 SGHTA and CDR2 FQGNSA. The junction had 1 base not matched to a gene; V was cut back by 3 bases and J by 5 bases. The CDR3 extends over 13 amino acids. The CDR3 sequence is CASSFSGGETQYF. In DNA form, the CDR3 reads TGTGCCAGCAGCTTCAGCGGGGGGGAGACCCAGTACTTC.

This clonotype came up many times. The rearrangement links TRBV5-1 to TRBJ2-7, with 11 positions matching TRBD2. CDR3 length equals 15 residues. With 4 bases clipped from V and 4 bases from J, the junction kept 7 bases outside the gene matches. Per the germline V gene, CDR1 is SGHRS and CDR2 is YFSETQ. CDR3 in amino acids: CASSLGTSGGYEQYF. CDR3 nucleotides: TGCGCCAGCAGCCTCGGGACTAGCGGCGGTTACGAGCAGTACTTC.

In its sample, this clonotype was seen many times. At one boundary the junction diverges from the germline segment, which might be a read error. This sequence joins TRBV12-3 or TRBV12-4 and TRBJ2-1; 11 nucleotides match TRBD2. CDR3 length: 11 residues. In DNA, the CDR3 is TGTGCCACCCCCACTGGATTAGCGGGGGGGTTC. This gives the protein CATPTGLAGGF.

In its sample, this clonotype was seen many times. J is TRBJ2-3 and V is TRBV29-1, with D possibly being TRBD2 (5 bases). V was clipped by 2 bases and J by 1 base, with 19 bases between them. Germline V gene lookup returns CDR1 SQVTM and CDR2 ANQGSEA. The CDR3 covers 17 residues. CDR3 in DNA: TGCAGCGTTGAACGGGGTTTTGACAACTCGCGCACAGATACGCAGTATTTT. It is translated as CSVERGFDNSRTDTQYF.

This clonotype occurred a few times. The chain couples TRBV5-6 to TRBJ1-1; maybe TRBD1 (5 bases). Trimming left V 4 bases short and J 10 bases short, with 11 bases between. This CDR3 comprises 11 residues. Germline V gene data show CDR1 as SGHDT and CDR2 as YYEEEE. The CDR3 sequence is CASSLGRVAFF. In nucleotides, the CDR3 is TGTGCCAGCAGCCTGGGACGGGTAGCTTTCTTT.

This clonotype was counted many times. The CDR3 region is CASSDLRGRSGELFF. The CDR3 DNA reads as TGCGCCAGCAGCGATTTGAGGGGGCGCAGCGGGGAGCTGTTTTTT. The V call is TRBV5-1, the J call TRBJ2-2; 7 nucleotides align to TRBD1. J lost 7 bases, V lost 4 bases, and 10 bases had no gene match. Germline-derived CDR1 and CDR2 are SGHRS and YFSETQ. This CDR3 has 15 residues.